The 5 T cell receptor beta chains listed next were all sequenced from one sample in a study of OX40 agonist ivuxolimab in advanced cancers. Clones were read by immunoSEQ multiplex PCR, and TCRdb kept only the in-frame ones, dropping some. The sample has under 70,000 clones, 84% seen once; the top ten hold 4.4%. The input for sequencing was CD4+ or CD8+ T cells sorted from blood, taken in a trial of the OX40 agonist ivuxolimab. Receptors originate from an adult with an advanced solid tumor such as melanoma, head and neck, liver or kidney cancer.

This clone has only a few counts. The chain links TRBV6-6 to TRBJ2-3, with TRBD1 identical over 7 bases. The CDR3 covers 15 residues. Germline CDR1 is MNHNY and CDR2 is SVGAGI (reference sequence). Unmatched junction bases numbered 11, after V lost 6 bases and J lost 5 bases. CDR3 DNA sequence: TGTGCCAGCAGCCTCCGACAGGGTGGAGTAGATACGCAGTATTTT. Translation gives CASSLRQGGVDTQYF.

The genes are TRBV19 and TRBJ1-4, with D maybe TRBD1 (5 bases). This CDR3 contains 16 residues. Trimming removed 1 base from V and 7 bases from J, with 16 bases in between. CDR1 is LNHDA, CDR2 SQIVND, per germline (reference sequence). The CDR3 DNA sequence: TGTGCCAGTAGTATAGTCCCACCATTAAGGGGTGAAAAACTGTTTTTT. It is translated as CASSIVPPLRGEKLFF. The variable domain in full, with the rest retrieved from reference TRBV19 and TRBJ1-4, is DGGITQSPKYLFRKEGQNVTLSCEQNLNHDAMYWYRQDPGQGLRLIYYSQIVNDFQKGDIAEGYSVSREKKESFPLTVTSAQKNPTAFYLCASSIVPPLRGEKLFFGSGTQLSVL.

The CDR3 nucleotides read TGTGCCAGCAGGCTAGGGGGGAATAATTCACCCCTCCACTTT. Amino acids: CASRLGGNNSPLHF. The rearrangement joins TRBV27 to TRBJ1-6, with TRBD1 as a possible D gene (6 bases). The CDR3 has 14 amino acids. Trimming left V 6 bases short and J 5 bases short, with 11 bases between. The germline V gene has CDR1 MNHEY and CDR2 SMNVEV (reference sequence).

V is TRBV12-5 and J is TRBJ2-7; 10 nucleotides agree with TRBD1. The CDR3 spans 12 residues. The trim removed 6 bases at V and 7 bases at J, leaving 3 bases unmatched. Germline V gene data show CDR1 as LGHNT and CDR2 as FRNRAP. CDR3 nucleotides: TGTGCTAGTGGCAGGGACAGGGGAGAGCAGTACTTC. It codes for CASGRDRGEQYF.

The chain carries TRBV23-1 and TRBJ1-1; 11 nucleotides match TRBD1. TRBV23-1 is flagged as an ORF with uncertain function. After removal of 3 bases from V and 2 bases from J, the junction contained 14 bases not matched to a gene. There are 19 residues in the CDR3. In nucleotides, the CDR3 is TGCGCCAGCAGTCAGGACAGGGGGCCTGGTTCCGCACTAAACACTGAAGCTTTCTTT. As protein: CASSQDRGPGSALNTEAFF.